The T cell receptor beta chain described here comes from a study of shared clonotypes between healthy human individuals. Germline V CDR1 and CDR2: LGHNA, YSLEER. V lost 4 bases and J 4 bases, leaving 14 bases between the germline ends. The CDR3 extends over 15 amino acids. Terminally differentiated effector memory CD45RA+ cells were excluded from the naive CD8 cells, which were CD45RO-negative and positively selected for CCR7. Some clones are missing from TCRdb's copy, which holds only in-frame ones; the method was immunoSEQ multiplex PCR. Of some 2,100,000 clones in the sample, about 93% were seen once.

This TCR came from a man aged 18 to 30 in good health. Some clones in this sample may be carry-over from other donors' samples. The V gene is TRBV4-3, the J gene TRBJ1-3; perhaps TRBD1 as D (5 bases). The sequenced sample consisted of naive CD8+ T cells from PBMCs. The chain's CDR3 is CASSPGRGPGNTIYF. CDR3 DNA: TGCGCCAGCAGCCCGGGGCGGGGACCCGGAAACACCATATATTTT.